This entry describes one TCR beta chain. The V gene end was trimmed by 2 bases and the J gene end by 3 bases; junction bases not matched to a gene: 2. This CDR3 has 14 residues. The germline gives CDR1 SGHTA, CDR2 FQGTGA. This sample is drawn from a study of blood T cell repertoires in COVID-19. The overall study: The United States, Italy and Spain were the sources of the acute and convalescent COVID-19 samples. Sample material is recorded as cDNA or gDNA derived from T cells, B-cell-depleted T cells, or PBMCs.

In the source study's methods: Amplification of reference gene primers provided the estimated nucleated cell counts. Repertoires were generated with immunoSEQ multiplex PCR, while TCRdb's copy carries only in-frame clones and drops some. V and J calls and clone size are those listed in that table; D and trimming were worked out from the DNA. The sample includes 200,000 or so clones, about 87% of them seen just once. The sequence was collected from a man in his sixties with acute or convalescent COVID-19. V and J are TRBV7-3 and TRBJ2-5, with 8 bases identical to TRBD2. The sample taken for sequencing was peripheral blood. CDR3 in amino acids: CASSLLAGKETQYF. The CDR3 bases are TGTGCCAGCAGCTTATTAGCGGGGAAAGAGACCCAGTACTTC.